This T cell receptor beta chain was observed in a study of early T cells in non-severe SARS-CoV-2 infection. About the study: Unsorted whole blood bulk RNA was sequenced, with unpaired chains. Points from the study as a whole: VDJdb matches were skewed toward anti-spike CD8 T cell responses.

Unique molecular identifiers were attached to individual cDNA molecules. TCRdb called the 5' RACE reads again in MiXCR, with one record for every CDR3 protein. The sample yields approximately 44,000 distinct CDR3 sequences, 10% to 15% seen once. This clonotype was found a few times. Its antigen is unknown. Trimming removed 3 bases from V and 8 bases from J, with 7 bases in between. CDR3 size: 11 residues. Germline CDR1 MGHDK, CDR2 SYGVNS. This TCR derives from an adult who was a healthcare worker with PCR-confirmed SARS-CoV-2 infection or an uninfected control (not recorded which). The source material was whole blood. The genes are TRBV25-1 and TRBJ1-1; perhaps TRBD1 as D (5 bases). The CDR3 sequence: CASSDRVEAFF. The CDR3 coding sequence is TGTGCCAGCAGTGACAGGGTCGAAGCTTTCTTT.